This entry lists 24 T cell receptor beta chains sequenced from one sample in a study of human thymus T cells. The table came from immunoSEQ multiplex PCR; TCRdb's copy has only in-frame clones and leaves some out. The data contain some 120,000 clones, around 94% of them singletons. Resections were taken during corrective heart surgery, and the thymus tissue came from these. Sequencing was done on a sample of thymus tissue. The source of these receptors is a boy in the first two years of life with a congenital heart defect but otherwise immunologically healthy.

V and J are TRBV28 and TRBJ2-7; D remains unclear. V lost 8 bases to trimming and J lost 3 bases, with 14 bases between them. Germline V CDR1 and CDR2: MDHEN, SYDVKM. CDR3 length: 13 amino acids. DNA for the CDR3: TGTGCCAGCTCCCCTTTTTACCACTACGAGCAGTACTTC. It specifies CASSPFYHYEQYF.

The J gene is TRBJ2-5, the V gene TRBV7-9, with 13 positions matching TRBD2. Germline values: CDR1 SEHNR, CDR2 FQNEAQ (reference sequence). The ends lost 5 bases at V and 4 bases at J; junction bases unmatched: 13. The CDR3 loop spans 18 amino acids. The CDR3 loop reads CASSPRLAGGSMAETQYF. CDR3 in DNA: TGTGCCAGCAGCCCCCGACTAGCGGGGGGATCGATGGCAGAGACCCAGTACTTC.

The CDR3 bases are TGCAGCCCAGGTGCCACTGAAGCTTTCTTT. This sequence encodes CSPGATEAFF. V gene TRBV20-1 combines with J gene TRBJ1-1; D is unresolved. The V gene's germline CDR1 is DFQATT and CDR2 SNEGSKA (reference sequence). The CDR3 extends over 10 amino acids.

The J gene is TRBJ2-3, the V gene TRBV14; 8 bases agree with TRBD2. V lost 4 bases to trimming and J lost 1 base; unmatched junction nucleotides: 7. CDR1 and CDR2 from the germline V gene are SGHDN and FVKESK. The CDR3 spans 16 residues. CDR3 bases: TGTGCCAGCAGCCGATCCGGGGGGGCTGGCACAGATACGCAGTATTTT. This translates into CASSRSGGAGTDTQYF.

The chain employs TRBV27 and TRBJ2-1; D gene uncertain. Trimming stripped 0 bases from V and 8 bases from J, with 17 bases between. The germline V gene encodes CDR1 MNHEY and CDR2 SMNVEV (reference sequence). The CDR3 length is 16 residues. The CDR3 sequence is CASSLSRPSSRDEQFF. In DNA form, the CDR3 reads TGTGCCAGCAGTTTATCCCGGCCGTCATCTAGGGATGAGCAGTTCTTC.

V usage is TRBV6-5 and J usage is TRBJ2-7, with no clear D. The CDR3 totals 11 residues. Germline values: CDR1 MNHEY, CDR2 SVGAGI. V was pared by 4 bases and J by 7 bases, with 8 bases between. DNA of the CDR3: TGTGCCAGCAGTTCTACGGGTGAGCAGTACTTC. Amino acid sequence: CASSSTGEQYF.

The CDR3 sequence is CASSRHYSNQPQHF. The CDR3 region has the DNA TGTGCCAGCAGCCGTCATTATAGCAATCAGCCCCAGCATTTT. The chain employs TRBV6-1 and TRBJ1-5, with D uncertain. Per the germline V gene, CDR1 is MNHNS and CDR2 is SASEGT. The CDR3 runs to 14 residues. The V end was cut by 6 bases, the J end by 0 bases, with 9 bases between.

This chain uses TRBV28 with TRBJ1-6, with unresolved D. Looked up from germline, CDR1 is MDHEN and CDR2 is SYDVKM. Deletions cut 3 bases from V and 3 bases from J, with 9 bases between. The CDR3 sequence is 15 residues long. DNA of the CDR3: TGTGCCAGCAGTTTCGGGGAGCTCTATAATTCACCCCTCCACTTT. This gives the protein CASSFGELYNSPLHF.

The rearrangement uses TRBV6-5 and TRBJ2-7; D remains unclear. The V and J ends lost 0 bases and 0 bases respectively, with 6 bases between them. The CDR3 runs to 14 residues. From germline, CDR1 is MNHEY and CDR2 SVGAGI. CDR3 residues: CASSYSGPSYEQYF. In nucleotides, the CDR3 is TGTGCCAGCAGTTACTCAGGACCCTCCTACGAGCAGTACTTC.

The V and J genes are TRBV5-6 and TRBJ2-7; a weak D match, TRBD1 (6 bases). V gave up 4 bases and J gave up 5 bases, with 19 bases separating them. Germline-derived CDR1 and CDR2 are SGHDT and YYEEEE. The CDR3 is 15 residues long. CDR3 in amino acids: CASSTVTGSPDEQYF. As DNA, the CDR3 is TGTGCCAGCAGCACCGTGACAGGAAGTCCGGACGAGCAGTACTTC.

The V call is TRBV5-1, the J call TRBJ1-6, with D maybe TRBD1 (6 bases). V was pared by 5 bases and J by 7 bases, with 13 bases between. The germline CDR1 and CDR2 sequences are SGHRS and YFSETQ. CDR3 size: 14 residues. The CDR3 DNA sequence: TGCGCCAGCAGGTCTACAGGGACAAATTCACCCCTCCACTTT. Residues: CASRSTGTNSPLHF.

CDR3 protein: CASSQDRRGPYEQYF. CDR3 coding DNA: TGCGCCAGCAGCCAAGATAGACGGGGACCCTACGAGCAGTACTTC. This rearrangement joins TRBV4-1 to TRBJ2-7, with D perhaps matching TRBD1 or TRBD2 (5 bases each). With 0 bases removed from V and 2 bases from J, the gap between germline ends came to 11 bases. From germline, CDR1 is MGHRA and CDR2 YSYEKL. The CDR3 sequence is 15 residues long.

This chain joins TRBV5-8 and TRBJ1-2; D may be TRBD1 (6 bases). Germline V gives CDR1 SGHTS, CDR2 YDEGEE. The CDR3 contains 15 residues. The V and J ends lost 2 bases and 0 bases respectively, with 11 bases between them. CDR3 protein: CASSFRGPTNYGYTF. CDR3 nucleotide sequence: TGTGCCAGCAGCTTCCGGGGGCCCACTAACTATGGCTACACCTTC.

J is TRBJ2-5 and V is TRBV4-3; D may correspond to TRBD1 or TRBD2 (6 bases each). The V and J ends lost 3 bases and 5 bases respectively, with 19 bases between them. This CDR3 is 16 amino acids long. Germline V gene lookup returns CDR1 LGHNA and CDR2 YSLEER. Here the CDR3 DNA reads TGCGCCAGCAGCCAGGACAAGCCGGGGGCGGGGGAGACCCAGTACTTC. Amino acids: CASSQDKPGAGETQYF.

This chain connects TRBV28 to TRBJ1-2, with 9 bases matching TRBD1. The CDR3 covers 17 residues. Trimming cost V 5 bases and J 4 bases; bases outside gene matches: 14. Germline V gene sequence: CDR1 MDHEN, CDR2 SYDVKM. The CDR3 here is CASSPQGGQGRPYGYTF. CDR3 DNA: TGTGCCAGCAGTCCCCAAGGGGGACAGGGTCGCCCCTATGGCTACACCTTC.

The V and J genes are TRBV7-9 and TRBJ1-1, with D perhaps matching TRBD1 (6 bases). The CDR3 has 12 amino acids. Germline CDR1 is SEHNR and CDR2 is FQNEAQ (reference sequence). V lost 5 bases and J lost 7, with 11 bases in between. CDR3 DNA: TGTGCCAGCAGCCCGGGACATAGTGAAGCTTTCTTT. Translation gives CASSPGHSEAFF.

CDR3 sequence: CASSSQGSDGYTF. CDR3 in DNA: TGTGCCAGCAGTTCGCAGGGTTCGGATGGCTACACCTTC. The chain links TRBV28 to TRBJ1-2, with a tentative D call TRBD1 (5 bases). The CDR3 is 13 residues long. V shed 4 bases and J shed 6 bases, with 12 bases lying between them. In germline, CDR1 is MDHEN, CDR2 SYDVKM.

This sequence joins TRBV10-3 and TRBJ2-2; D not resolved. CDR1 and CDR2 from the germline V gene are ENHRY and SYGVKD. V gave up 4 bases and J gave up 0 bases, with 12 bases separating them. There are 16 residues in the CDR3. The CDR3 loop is CAISAPDAPNTGELFF. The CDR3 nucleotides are TGTGCCATCAGTGCCCCGGACGCCCCGAACACCGGGGAGCTGTTTTTT.

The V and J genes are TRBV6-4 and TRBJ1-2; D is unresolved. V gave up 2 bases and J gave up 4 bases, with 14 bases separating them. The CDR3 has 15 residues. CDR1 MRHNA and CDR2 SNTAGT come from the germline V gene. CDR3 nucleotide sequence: TGTGCCAGCAGTGACCCACTCGACGGATCCTATGGCTACACCTTC. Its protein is CASSDPLDGSYGYTF.

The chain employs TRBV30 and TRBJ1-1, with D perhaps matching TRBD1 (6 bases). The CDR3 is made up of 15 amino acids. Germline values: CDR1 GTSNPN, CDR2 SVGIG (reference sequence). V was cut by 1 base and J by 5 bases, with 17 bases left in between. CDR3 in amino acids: CAWSGVGGGKTEAFF. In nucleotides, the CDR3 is TGTGCCTGGAGTGGTGTAGGGGGAGGAAAAACTGAAGCTTTCTTT.

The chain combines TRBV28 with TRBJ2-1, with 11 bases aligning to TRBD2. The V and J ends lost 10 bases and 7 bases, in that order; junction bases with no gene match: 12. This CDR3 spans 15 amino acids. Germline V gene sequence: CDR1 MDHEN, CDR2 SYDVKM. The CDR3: CATHLAGGRKNEQFF. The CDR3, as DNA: TGTGCCACCCATCTAGCGGGGGGAAGGAAAAATGAGCAGTTCTTC.

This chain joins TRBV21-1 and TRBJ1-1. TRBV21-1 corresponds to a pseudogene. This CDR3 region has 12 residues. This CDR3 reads CALPREGSEAFF. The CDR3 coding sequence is TGTGCACTACCAAGGGAGGGCTCTGAAGCTTTCTTT.

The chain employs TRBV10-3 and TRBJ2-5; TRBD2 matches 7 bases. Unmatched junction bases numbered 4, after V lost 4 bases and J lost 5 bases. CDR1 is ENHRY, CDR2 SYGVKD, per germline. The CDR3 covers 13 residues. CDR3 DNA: TGTGCCATCAGTGTGGGTAGCGGGGAGACCCAGTACTTC. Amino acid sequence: CAISVGSGETQYF.

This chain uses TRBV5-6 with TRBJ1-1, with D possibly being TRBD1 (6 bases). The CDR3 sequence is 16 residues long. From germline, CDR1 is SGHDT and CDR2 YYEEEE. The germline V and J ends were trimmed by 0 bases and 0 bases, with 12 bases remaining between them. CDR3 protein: CASSLAGQGMNTEAFF. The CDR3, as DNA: TGTGCCAGCAGCTTGGCCGGGCAGGGGATGAACACTGAAGCTTTCTTT.